These 6 T cell receptor beta chains were sequenced from one sample in a study of post-analysis software for immune sequencing data. Included in the TCR beta cDNA libraries were unique molecular identifiers. Via MiXCR, TCRdb re-called the PCR reads, giving one row per CDR3 protein. Counted here are approximately 180,000 distinct CDR3 sequences, about 32% occurring once; the ten biggest clones make up approximately 1.6%. Antigens of these TCRs are unknown. Study outcomes and limitations: A few TRBV segments appeared more often in patients than in controls, and TRBV5-6, TRBV5-1 and TRBV20-1 were among these.

The sequencing sample was made of blood. Receptors were obtained from a girl between 10 and 17 years old with multiple sclerosis.

This clonotype was counted at least ten times. The chain recombines TRBV20-1 with TRBJ2-7; the match to TRBD2 covers 8 bases. This CDR3 is 15 amino acids long. V lost 0 bases to trimming and J lost 8 bases; unmatched junction nucleotides: 12. Germline V gene sequence: CDR1 DFQATT, CDR2 SNEGSKA (reference sequence). The CDR3 here is CSARDFTSGSFQQYF. The CDR3, as DNA: TGCAGTGCTAGAGATTTCACTAGCGGCTCCTTCCAGCAGTACTTC.

At least ten counts were recorded for this clonotype. V usage is TRBV27 and J usage is TRBJ2-3, with 7 bases that match TRBD2. Germline CDR1 MNHEY, CDR2 SMNVEV (reference sequence). The junction had 9 bases not matched to a gene; V was cut back by 6 bases and J by 0 bases. The CDR3 extends over 16 amino acids. Here the CDR3 reads CASSGPSGMSTDTQYF. The CDR3 DNA follows: TGTGCCAGCAGCGGGCCGAGCGGGATGAGCACAGATACGCAGTATTTT.

This clonotype was detected many times. The rearrangement uses TRBV3-1 and TRBJ2-4, with 10 bases fitting TRBD2. The CDR3 is 16 amino acids. Trimming took 5 bases from V and 8 from J; bases not matched to a gene: 12. In germline, CDR1 is LGHDT, CDR2 YNNKEL (reference sequence). The CDR3 bases are TGTGCCAGCAGCTTAAGCGGGAGGGCCCCAGGGGACATTCAGTACTTC. Protein: CASSLSGRAPGDIQYF.

The DNA for the CDR3 is TGCGCCAGCAGCTTGAGGCCGGGGTATGGCTACACCTTC. Encoded protein: CASSLRPGYGYTF. This chain uses TRBV5-1 with TRBJ1-2; D remains ambiguous. Trimming removed 1 base from V and 5 bases from J, with 9 bases in between. The CDR3 extends over 13 amino acids. Germline V gene data show CDR1 as SGHRS and CDR2 as YFSETQ.

The rearrangement uses TRBV7-3 and TRBJ2-6; TRBD2 aligns across 7 bases. This CDR3 is built from 17 residues. The ends lost 5 bases at V and 1 base at J; junction bases unmatched: 8. Germline V gives CDR1 SGHTA, CDR2 FQGTGA. The CDR3 region has the DNA TGTGCCAGCAGCCCGGCGGGGAGGGGTTCTGGGGCCAACGTCCTGACTTTC. It specifies CASSPAGRGSGANVLTF. The full variable domain, rest sourced from reference TRBV7-3 and TRBJ2-6, is GAGVSQTPSNKVTEKGKYVELRCDPISGHTALYWYRQSLGQGPEFLIYFQGTGAADDSGLPNDRFFAVRPEGSVSTLKIQRTERGDSAVYLCASSPAGRGSGANVLTFGAGSRLTVL.

A note on this clonotype: One end of the junction varies from germline; a read error may be responsible. The chain combines TRBV20-1 with TRBJ1-1; D remains ambiguous. The CDR3 spans 13 residues. CDR1 DFQATT and CDR2 SNEGSKA come from the germline V gene (reference sequence). CDR3 sequence: CSARGAGNTEAFF. The CDR3 DNA follows: TGTAGTGCTAGAGGAGCTGGAAACACTGAAGCTTTCTTT.